This passage covers 2 T cell receptor beta chains from one sample sequenced in a study of blood T cell repertoires in COVID-19 (TCRdb year 2020). The library was obtained by the immunoSEQ multiplex PCR assay. The source is immuneACCESS, and TCRdb retained only in-frame sequences with V and J called. Part of the clones is not carried over; for the studies checked, unresolved V genes explain less than half of this, and the remainder is unexplained. The sample table contains over 40,000 clones; only one count was recorded for about nine tenths of them. Jointly, the top ten make up around 13% of the sample. Sequences were obtained from peripheral blood. These receptors originate from a human donor in a cohort sampled during active COVID-19.

This clone has more than one count but fewer than ten. The V and J genes are TRBV7-2 and TRBJ1-2; TRBD1 is a possible D gene (6 bases). V dropped 5 bases and J dropped 7 bases, with 17 bases sitting between them. The CDR3 is 14 amino acids. Germline V gene lookup returns CDR1 SGHTA and CDR2 FQGNSA. CDR3 sequence reads: CASSVSRTVGGYTF. In nucleotides, the CDR3 is TGTGCCAGCAGCGTATCTAGGACAGTCGGTGGCTACACCTTC.

The genes are TRBV4-2 and TRBJ2-7, with 9 bases identical to TRBD1. Germline lookup yields CDR1 LGHNA and CDR2 YNFKEQ. The CDR3 covers 15 residues. Unmatched junction bases numbered 6, after V lost 0 bases and J lost 6 bases. The CDR3 loop reads CASSQDWDRVSEQYF. The CDR3 DNA reads as TGTGCCAGCAGCCAAGATTGGGACAGGGTGAGCGAGCAGTACTTC.